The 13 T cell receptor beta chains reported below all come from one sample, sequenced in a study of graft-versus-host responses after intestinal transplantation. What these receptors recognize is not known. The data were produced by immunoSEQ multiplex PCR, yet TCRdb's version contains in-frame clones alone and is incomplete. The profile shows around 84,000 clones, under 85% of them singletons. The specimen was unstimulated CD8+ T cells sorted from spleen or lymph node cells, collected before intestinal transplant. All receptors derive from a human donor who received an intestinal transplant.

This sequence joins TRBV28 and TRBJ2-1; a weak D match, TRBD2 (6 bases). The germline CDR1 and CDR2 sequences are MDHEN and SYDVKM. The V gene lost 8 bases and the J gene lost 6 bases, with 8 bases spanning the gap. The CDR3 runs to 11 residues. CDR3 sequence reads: CASGGVNEQFF. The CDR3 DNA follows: TGTGCCAGCGGCGGGGTCAATGAGCAGTTCTTC.

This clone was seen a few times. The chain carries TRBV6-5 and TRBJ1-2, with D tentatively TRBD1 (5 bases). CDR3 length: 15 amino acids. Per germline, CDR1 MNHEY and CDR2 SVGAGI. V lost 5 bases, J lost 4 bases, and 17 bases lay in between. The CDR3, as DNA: TGTGCCAGCAGTCCCTTCTCCGGGGCGGGCTATGGCTACACCTTC. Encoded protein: CASSPFSGAGYGYTF.

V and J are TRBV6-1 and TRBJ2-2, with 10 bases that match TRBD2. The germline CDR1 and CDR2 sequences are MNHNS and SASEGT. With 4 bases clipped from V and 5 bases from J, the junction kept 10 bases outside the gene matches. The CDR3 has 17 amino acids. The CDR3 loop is CASSGDLAGGRTGELFF. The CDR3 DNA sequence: TGTGCCAGCAGTGGGGACTTAGCGGGAGGCAGAACCGGGGAGCTGTTTTTT.

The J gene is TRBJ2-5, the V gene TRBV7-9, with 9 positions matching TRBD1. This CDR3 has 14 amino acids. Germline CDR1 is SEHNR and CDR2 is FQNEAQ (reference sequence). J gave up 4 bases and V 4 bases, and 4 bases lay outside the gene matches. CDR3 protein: CASSSTGGRETQYF. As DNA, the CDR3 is TGTGCCAGCAGCTCTACAGGGGGCAGAGAGACCCAGTACTTC.

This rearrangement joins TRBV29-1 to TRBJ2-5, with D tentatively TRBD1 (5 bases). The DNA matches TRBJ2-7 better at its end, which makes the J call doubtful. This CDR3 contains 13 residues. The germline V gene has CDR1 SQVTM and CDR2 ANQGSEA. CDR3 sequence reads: CSVVAGHQYEQYF. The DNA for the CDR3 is TGCAGCGTTGTGGCAGGGCACCAATACGAGCAGTACTTC.

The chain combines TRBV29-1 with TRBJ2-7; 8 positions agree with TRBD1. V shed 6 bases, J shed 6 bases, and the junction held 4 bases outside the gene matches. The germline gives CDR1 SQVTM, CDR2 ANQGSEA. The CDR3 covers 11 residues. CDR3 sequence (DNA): TGCAGCGTACTACAGGGGGGCGAGCAGTACTTC. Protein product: CSVLQGGEQYF.

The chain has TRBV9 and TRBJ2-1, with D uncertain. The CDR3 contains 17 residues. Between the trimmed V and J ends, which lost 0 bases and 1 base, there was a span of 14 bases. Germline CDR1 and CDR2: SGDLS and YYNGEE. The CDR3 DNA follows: TGTGCCAGCAGCGTAGGTGGCAGCTATACTTCCTACAATGAGCAGTTCTTC. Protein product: CASSVGGSYTSYNEQFF. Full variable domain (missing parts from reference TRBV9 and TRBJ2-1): DSGVTQTPKHLITATGQRVTLRCSPRSGDLSVYWYQQSLDQGLQFLIQYYNGEERAKGNILERFSAQQFPDLHSELNLSSLELGDSALYFCASSVGGSYTSYNEQFFGPGTRLTVL.

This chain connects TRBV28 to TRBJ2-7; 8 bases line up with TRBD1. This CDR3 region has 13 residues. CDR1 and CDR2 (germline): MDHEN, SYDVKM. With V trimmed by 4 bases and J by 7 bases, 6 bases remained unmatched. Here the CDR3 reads CASSSHTGGEQYF. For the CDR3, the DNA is TGTGCCAGCAGTTCACACACAGGGGGGGAGCAGTACTTC. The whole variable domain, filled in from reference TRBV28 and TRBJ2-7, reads DVKVTQSSRYLVKRTGEKVFLECVQDMDHENMFWYRQDPGLGLRLIYFSYDVKMKEKGDIPEGYSVSREKKERFSLILESASTNQTSMYLCASSSHTGGEQYFGPGTRLTVT.

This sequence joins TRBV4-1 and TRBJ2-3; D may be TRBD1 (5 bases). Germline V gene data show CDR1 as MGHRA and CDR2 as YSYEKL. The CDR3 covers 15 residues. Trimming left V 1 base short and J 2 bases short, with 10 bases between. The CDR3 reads CASSQVQASTDTQYF. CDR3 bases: TGCGCCAGCAGCCAAGTACAGGCTTCCACAGATACGCAGTATTTT.

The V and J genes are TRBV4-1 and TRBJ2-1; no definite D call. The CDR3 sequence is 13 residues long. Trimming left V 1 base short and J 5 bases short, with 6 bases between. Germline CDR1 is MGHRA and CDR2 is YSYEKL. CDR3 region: CASSQVANNEQFF. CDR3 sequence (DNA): TGCGCCAGCAGCCAAGTGGCGAACAATGAGCAGTTCTTC.

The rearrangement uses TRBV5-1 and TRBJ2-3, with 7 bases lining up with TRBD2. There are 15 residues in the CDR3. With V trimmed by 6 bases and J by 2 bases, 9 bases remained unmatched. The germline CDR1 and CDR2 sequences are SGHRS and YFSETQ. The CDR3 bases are TGCGCCAGCATCCTTACTAGCGCCCACACAGATACGCAGTATTTT. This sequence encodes CASILTSAHTDTQYF.

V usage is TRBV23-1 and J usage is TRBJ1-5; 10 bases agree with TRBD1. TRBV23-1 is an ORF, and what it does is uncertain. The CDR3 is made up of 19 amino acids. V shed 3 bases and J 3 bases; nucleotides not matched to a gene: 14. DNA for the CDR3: TGCGCCAGCAGTCACCCGACAGGGGGCGAGGCTAATCTCAATCAGCCCCAGCATTTT. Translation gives CASSHPTGGEANLNQPQHF.

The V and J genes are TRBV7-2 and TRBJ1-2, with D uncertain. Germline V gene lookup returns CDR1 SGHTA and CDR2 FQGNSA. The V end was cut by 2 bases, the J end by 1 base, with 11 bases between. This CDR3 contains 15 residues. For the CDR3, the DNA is TGTGCCAGCAGCTTATTTGTCGGAGTTAACTATGGCTACACCTTC. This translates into CASSLFVGVNYGYTF.